The clone carrying this T cell receptor (beta chain) was counted many times. Its antigen is undetermined. This CDR3 has 12 residues. V dropped 0 bases and J dropped 8 bases, with 5 bases sitting between them. The germline V gene encodes CDR1 MGHRA and CDR2 YSYEKL. The TCR beta CDR3 regions underwent amplification using RNA transcripts as the source. During a first-round RT-PCR of the TCR CDR3, the HTBI primer set was used. MiXCR, applied by TCRdb to the multiplex PCR reads, yields one record per CDR3 protein. The top ten hold roughly 8.3% of the sample, which has around 350,000 distinct CDR3 sequences, around 14% seen once. This entry comes from a study of T cells in Graves' hyperthyroidism and ophthalmopathy. Study results and caveats: Researchers report that a 13 V-J model separated ophthalmopathy from stable hyperthyroidism.

Source material: blood. The sequence was obtained from a woman between 18 and 29 years old with Graves' hyperthyroidism. This rearrangement joins TRBV4-1 to TRBJ2-1; D gene unclear. Here the CDR3 reads CASSQDFYEQFF. Written as DNA, the CDR3 is TGCGCCAGCAGCCAAGATTTCTATGAGCAGTTCTTC.